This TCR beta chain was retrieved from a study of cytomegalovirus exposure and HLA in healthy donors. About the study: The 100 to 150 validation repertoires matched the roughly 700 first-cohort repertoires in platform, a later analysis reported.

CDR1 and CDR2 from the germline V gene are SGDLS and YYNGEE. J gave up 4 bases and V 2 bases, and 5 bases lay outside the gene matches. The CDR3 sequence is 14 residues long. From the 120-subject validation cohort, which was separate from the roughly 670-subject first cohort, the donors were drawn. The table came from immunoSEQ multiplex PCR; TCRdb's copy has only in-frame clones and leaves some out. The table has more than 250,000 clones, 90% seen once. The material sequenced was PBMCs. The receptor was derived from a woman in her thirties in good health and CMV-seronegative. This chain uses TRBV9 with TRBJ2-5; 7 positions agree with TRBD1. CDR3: CASSVTGLGETQYF. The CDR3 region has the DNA TGTGCCAGCAGCGTGACAGGGTTGGGAGAGACCCAGTACTTC.